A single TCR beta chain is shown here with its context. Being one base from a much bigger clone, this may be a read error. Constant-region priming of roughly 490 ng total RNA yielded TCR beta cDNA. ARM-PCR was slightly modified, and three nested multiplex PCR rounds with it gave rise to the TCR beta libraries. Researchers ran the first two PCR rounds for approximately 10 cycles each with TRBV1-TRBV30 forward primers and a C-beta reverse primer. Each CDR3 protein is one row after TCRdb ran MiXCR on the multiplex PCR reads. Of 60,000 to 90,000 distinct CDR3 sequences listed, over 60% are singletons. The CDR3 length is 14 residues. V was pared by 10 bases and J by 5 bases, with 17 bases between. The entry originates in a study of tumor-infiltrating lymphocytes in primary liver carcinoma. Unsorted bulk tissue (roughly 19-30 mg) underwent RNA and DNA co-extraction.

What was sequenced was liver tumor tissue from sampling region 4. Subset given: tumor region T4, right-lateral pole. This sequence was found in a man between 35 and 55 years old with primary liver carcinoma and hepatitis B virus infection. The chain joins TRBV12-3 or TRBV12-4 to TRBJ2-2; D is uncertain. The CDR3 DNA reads TGTGCCAATGGAGTTGCATACCCAACCGGGGAGCTGTTTTTT. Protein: CANGVAYPTGELFF.